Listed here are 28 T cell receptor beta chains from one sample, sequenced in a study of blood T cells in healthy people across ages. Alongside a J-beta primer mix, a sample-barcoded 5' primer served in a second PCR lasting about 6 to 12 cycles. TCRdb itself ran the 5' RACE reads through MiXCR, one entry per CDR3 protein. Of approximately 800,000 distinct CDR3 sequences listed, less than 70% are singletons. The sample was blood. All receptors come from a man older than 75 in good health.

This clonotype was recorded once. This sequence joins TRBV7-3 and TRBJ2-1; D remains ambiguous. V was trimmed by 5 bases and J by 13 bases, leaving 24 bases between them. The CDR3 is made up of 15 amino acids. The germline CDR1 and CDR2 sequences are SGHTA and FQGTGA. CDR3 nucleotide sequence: TGTGCCAGCAGCCCACCAGGCTTGGGCATGGAGACCCAGTTCTTC. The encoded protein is CASSPPGLGMETQFF.

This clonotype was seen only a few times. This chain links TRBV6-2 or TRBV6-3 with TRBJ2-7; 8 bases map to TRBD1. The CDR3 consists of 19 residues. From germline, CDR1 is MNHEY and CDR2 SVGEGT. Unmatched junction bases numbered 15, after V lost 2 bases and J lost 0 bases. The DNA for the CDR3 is TGTGCCAGCAGTTACCCCCGGATTATGACCGGGACAGGCTCCTACGAGCAGTACTTC. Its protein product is CASSYPRIMTGTGSYEQYF.

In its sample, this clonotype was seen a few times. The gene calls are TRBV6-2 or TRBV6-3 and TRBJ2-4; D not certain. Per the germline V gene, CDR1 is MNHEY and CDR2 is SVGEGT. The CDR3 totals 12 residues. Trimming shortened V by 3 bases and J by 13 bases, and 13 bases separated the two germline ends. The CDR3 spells CASSYPLEEQYF. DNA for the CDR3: TGTGCCAGCAGTTATCCCCTAGAGGAGCAGTACTTC.

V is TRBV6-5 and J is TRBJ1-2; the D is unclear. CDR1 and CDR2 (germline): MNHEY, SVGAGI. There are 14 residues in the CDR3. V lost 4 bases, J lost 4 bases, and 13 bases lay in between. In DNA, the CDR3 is TGTGCCAGCAGTTCACCGAAGTTAAGCTATGGCTACACCTTC. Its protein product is CASSSPKLSYGYTF.

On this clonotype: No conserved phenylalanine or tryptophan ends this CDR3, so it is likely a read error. The CDR3 sequence is CSARSGQETQYY. Here the CDR3 DNA reads TGCAGCGCACGCTCGGGGCAAGAGACCCAGTACTAC. V and J are TRBV29-1 and TRBJ2-5; D is perhaps TRBD2 (5 bases). V was shortened by 7 bases and J by 2 bases, with 11 bases between the two germline ends. CDR1 is SQVTM, CDR2 ANQGSEA, per germline. The CDR3 consists of 12 residues.

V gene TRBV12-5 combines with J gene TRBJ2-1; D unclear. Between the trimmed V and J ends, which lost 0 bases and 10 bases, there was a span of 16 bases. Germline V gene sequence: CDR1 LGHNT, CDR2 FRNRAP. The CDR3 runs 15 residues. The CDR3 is CASGLVLNGPKEQFF. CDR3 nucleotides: TGTGCTAGTGGTTTGGTACTAAATGGGCCCAAAGAGCAGTTCTTC.

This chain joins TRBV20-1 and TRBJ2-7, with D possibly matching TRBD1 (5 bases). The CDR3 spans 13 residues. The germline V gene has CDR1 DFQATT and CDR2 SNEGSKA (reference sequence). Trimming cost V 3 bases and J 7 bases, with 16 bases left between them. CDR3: CSASGGVPGEQYF. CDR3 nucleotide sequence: TGCAGTGCTAGTGGTGGGGTCCCAGGGGAGCAGTACTTC.

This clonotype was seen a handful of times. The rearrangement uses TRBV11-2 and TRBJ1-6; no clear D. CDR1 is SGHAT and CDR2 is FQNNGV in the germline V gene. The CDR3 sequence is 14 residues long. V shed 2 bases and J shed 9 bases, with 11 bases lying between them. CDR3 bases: TGTGCCAGCAGCTTAAGGCAGGCCGGTTCACCCCTCCACTTT. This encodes CASSLRQAGSPLHF. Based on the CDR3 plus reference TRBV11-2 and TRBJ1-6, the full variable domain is EAGVAQSPRYKIIEKRQSVAFWCNPISGHATLYWYQQILGQGPKLLIQFQNNGVVDDSQLPKDRFSAERLKGVDSTLKIQPAKLEDSAVYLCASSLRQAGSPLHFGNGTRLTVT.

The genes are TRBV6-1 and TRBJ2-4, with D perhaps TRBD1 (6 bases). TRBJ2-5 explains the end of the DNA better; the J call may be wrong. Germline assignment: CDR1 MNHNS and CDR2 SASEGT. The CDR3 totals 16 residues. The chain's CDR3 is CASSVVQGMSWETQYF. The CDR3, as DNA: TGTGCCAGCAGTGTAGTCCAGGGGATGTCATGGGAGACCCAGTACTTC.

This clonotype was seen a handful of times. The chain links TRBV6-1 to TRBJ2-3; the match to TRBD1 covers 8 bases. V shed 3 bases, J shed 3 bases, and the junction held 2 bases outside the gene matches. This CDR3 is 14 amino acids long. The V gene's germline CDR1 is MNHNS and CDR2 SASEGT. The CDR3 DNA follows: TGTGCCAGCAGTGACAGGGGGCGGACAGATACGCAGTATTTT. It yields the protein CASSDRGRTDTQYF.

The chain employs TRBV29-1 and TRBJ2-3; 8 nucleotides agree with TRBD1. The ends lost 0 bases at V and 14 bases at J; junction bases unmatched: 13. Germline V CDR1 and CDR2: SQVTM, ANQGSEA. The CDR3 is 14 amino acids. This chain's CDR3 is CSVEDRDRHRYAYF. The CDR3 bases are TGCAGCGTTGAAGATCGGGACAGGCACAGATACGCGTATTTT.

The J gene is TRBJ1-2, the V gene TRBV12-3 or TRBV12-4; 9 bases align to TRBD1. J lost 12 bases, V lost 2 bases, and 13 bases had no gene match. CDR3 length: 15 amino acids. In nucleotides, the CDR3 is TGTGCCAGCAGTTTATCACAGGGGGCGCCCCGCGGCCACACCTTC. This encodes CASSLSQGAPRGHTF.

The CDR3 is CASSLEGVAYNEQYF. CDR3 DNA: TGCGCCAGCAGCTTGGAGGGGGTTGCCTACAATGAGCAGTACTTC. The chain links TRBV5-1 to TRBJ2-1; possibly TRBD1 for D (6 bases). TRBJ2-7 explains the end of the DNA better; the J call may be wrong. Germline V CDR1 and CDR2: SGHRS, YFSETQ. The CDR3 extends over 15 amino acids.

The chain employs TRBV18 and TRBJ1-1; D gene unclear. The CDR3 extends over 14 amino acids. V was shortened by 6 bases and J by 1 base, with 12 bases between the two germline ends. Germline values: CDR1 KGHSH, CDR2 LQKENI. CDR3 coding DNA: TGTGCCAGCTCCGAGCTTGACGGGAACACTGAAGCTTTCTTT. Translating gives CASSELDGNTEAFF.

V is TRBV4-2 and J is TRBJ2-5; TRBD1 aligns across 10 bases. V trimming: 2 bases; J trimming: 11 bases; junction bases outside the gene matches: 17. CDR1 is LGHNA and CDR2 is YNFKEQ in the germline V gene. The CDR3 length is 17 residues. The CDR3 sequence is CASSQFLTGGTYNEQYF. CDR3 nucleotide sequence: TGTGCCAGCAGCCAATTTTTGACAGGGGGCACCTACAATGAGCAGTACTTC.

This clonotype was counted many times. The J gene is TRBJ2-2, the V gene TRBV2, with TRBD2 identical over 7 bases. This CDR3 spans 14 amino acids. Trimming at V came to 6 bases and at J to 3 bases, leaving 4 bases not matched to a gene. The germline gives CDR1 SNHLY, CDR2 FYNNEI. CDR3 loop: CASRGRADTGELFF. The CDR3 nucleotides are TGTGCCAGCAGGGGGAGGGCTGACACCGGGGAGCTGTTTTTT.

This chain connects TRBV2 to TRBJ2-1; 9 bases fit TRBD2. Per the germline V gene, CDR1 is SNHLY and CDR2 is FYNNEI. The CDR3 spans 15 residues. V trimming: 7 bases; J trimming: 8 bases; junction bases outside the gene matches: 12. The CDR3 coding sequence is TGTGCCAGCAAAGGTCTAGCGGGAAATGGAGATGAGCAGTTCTTC. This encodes CASKGLAGNGDEQFF.

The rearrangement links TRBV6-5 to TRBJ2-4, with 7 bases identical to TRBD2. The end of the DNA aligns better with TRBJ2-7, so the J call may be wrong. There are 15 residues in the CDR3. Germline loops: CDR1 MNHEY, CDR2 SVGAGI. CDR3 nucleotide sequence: TGTGCCAGCAGTTACGGGCCTAGCGGCACCTACGAGCAGTACTTC. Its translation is CASSYGPSGTYEQYF.

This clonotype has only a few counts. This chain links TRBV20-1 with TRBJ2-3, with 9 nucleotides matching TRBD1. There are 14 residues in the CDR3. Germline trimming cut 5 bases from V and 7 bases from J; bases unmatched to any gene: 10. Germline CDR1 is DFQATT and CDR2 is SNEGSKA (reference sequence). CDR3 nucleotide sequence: TGCAGTGCTGGTGGAGGGACAGGGACGAATACGCAGTATTTT. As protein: CSAGGGTGTNTQYF.

CDR3 region: CSVEMTPSGGYTF. DNA of the CDR3: TGCAGCGTTGAAATGACCCCCTCGGGTGGCTACACCTTC. This sequence joins TRBV29-1 and TRBJ1-2; D is undetermined. Trimming took off 2 bases at V and 7 bases at J, with 14 bases between the two ends. The CDR3 length is 13 residues. Germline V gene sequence: CDR1 SQVTM, CDR2 ANQGSEA.

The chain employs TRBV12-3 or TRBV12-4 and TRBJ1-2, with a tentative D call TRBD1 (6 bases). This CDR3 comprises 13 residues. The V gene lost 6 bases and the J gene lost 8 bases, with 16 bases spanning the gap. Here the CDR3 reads CASSRGGAQGYTF. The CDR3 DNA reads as TGTGCCAGCAGCCGGGGGGGGGCGCAGGGCTACACCTTC.

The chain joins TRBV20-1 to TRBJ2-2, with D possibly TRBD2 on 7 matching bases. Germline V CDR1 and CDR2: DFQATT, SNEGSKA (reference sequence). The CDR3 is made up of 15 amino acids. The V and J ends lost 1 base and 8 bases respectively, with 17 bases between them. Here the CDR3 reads CSARGRGASSGELFF. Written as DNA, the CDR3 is TGCAGTGCTAGAGGCCGGGGGGCGTCGTCAGGGGAGCTGTTTTTT.

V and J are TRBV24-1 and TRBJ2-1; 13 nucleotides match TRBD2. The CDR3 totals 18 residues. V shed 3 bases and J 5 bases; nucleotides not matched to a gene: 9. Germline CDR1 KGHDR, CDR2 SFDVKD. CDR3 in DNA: TGTGCCACCAGTGATACGACCCGGACTAGCGGGAGCCACAATGAGCAGTTCTTC. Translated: CATSDTTRTSGSHNEQFF.

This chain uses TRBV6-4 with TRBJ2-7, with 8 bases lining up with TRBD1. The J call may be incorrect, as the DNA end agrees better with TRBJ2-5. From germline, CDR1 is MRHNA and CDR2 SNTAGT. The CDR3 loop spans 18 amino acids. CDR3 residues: CASSDSMQGALGRETQYF. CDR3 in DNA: TGTGCCAGCAGTGACTCGATGCAGGGGGCACTCGGTCGGGAGACCCAGTACTTC.

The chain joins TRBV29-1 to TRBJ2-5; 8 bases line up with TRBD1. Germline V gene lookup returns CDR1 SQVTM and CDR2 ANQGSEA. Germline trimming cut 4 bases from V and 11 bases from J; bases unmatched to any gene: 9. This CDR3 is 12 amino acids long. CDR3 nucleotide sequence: TGCAGCGTTGTTCAGGGGGCAAATGAGCAGTACTTC. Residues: CSVVQGANEQYF.

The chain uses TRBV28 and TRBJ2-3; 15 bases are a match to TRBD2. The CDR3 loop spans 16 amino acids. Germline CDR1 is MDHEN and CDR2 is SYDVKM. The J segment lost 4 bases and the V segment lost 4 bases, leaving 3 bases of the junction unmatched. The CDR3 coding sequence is TGTGCCAGCAGTTCTCGGACTAGCGGGAGGGCAGATACGCAGTATTTT. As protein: CASSSRTSGRADTQYF.

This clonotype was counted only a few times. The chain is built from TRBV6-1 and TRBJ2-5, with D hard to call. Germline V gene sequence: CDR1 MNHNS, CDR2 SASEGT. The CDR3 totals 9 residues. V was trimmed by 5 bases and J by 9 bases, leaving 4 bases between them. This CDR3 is CASSTSQYF. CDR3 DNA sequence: TGTGCCAGCAGTACTTCCCAGTACTTC.

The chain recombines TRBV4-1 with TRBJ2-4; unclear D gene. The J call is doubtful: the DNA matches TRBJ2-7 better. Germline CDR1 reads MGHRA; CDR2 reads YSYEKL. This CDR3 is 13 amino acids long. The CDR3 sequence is CASSQDFGHEQYF. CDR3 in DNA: TGCGCCAGCAGCCAAGATTTCGGGCACGAGCAGTACTTC.